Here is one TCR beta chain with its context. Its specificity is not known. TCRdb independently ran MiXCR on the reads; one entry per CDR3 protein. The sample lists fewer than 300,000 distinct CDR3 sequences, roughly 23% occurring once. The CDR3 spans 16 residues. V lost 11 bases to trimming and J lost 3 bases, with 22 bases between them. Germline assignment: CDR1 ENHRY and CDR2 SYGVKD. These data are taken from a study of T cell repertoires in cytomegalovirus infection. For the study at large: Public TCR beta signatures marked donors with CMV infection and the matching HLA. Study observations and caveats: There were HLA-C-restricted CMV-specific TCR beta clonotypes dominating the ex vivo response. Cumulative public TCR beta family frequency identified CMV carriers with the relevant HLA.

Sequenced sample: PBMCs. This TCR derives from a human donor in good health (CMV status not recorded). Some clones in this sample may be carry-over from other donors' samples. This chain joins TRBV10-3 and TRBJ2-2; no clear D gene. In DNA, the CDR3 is TGTGCCGGCTCCAAGATGGCGGCGCAGGACACCGGGGAGCTGTTTTTT. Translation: CAGSKMAAQDTGELFF.